A selection of T cell receptor beta chains follows, all from one sample in a study of cytomegalovirus exposure and HLA in healthy donors. Some clones are missing from TCRdb's copy, which holds only in-frame ones; the method was immunoSEQ multiplex PCR. The sample has roughly 130,000 clones; approximately 70% are singletons. Specimen: PBMCs. These receptors were obtained from a woman aged 60-75 years in good health and CMV-seropositive. CDR3s include the opening cysteine and the closing phenylalanine or tryptophan. A D gene is named only where the DNA matches it firmly. The size field is filled for only some rows; it gives once, few, many or a size class.

len: 15
abundance: few
v_gene: TRBV4-1
j_gene: TRBJ1-1
d_gene: NA
CDR3aa: CASSRTGTSNTEAFF
CDR3nt: TGCGCCAGCAGCCGAACCGGGACAAGCAACACTGAAGCTTTCTTT

len: 16
abundance: NA
v_gene: TRBV7-3
j_gene: TRBJ2-3
d_gene: TRBD2
CDR3aa: CASSPGGRGGTDTQYF
CDR3nt: TGTGCCAGCAGCCCCGGGGGGCGGGGGGGCACAGATACGCAGTATTTT

len: 14
abundance: NA
v_gene: TRBV6-6
j_gene: TRBJ1-2
d_gene: TRBD1
CDR3aa: CASSYSGQERAIRF
CDR3nt: TGTGCCAGCAGTTACTCGGGACAGGAAAGGGCTATCCGGTTC

len: 15
abundance: NA
v_gene: TRBV2
j_gene: TRBJ1-2
d_gene: TRBD1
CDR3aa: CASSAGRQGAYGYTF
CDR3nt: TGTGCCAGCAGTGCCGGCCGACAGGGGGCCTATGGCTACACCTTC

len: 17
abundance: few
v_gene: TRBV27
j_gene: TRBJ2-7
d_gene: NA
CDR3aa: CASSLTHGAALSYEQYF
CDR3nt: TGTGCCAGCAGTTTAACTCATGGGGCGGCCCTATCCTACGAGCAGTACTTC

len: 22
abundance: NA
v_gene: TRBV21-1
j_gene: TRBJ2-2
d_gene: NA
CDR3aa: CASSKDVRDRALLYANTGELFF
CDR3nt: TGTGCCAGCAGCAAAGACGTAAGGGACAGGGCGTTACTCTACGCGAACACCGGGGAGCTGTTTTTT

len: 15
abundance: NA
v_gene: TRBV11-3
j_gene: TRBJ2-7
d_gene: TRBD2
CDR3aa: CASNPSGLRKNEQYF
CDR3nt: TGTGCCAGCAACCCTAGCGGGCTACGCAAGAACGAGCAGTACTTC

len: 15
abundance: NA
v_gene: TRBV9
j_gene: TRBJ2-5
d_gene: NA
CDR3aa: CASSVGNSGQETQYF
CDR3nt: TGTGCCAGCAGCGTAGGCAACAGCGGCCAAGAGACCCAGTACTTC

len: 15
abundance: NA
v_gene: TRBV5-4
j_gene: TRBJ2-5
d_gene: TRBD1
CDR3aa: CASSLDRGRWETQYF
CDR3nt: TGTGCCAGCAGCTTGGACAGGGGGCGCTGGGAGACCCAGTACTTC

len: 14
abundance: NA
v_gene: TRBV5-4
j_gene: TRBJ2-7
d_gene: NA
CDR3aa: CASSSQGFQFEQYF
CDR3nt: TGTGCCAGCAGCTCGCAGGGGTTTCAATTCGAGCAGTACTTC

len: 15
abundance: NA
v_gene: TRBV6-5
j_gene: TRBJ2-7
d_gene: TRBD1
CDR3aa: CASSLTGTGSYEQYF
CDR3nt: TGTGCCAGCAGCCTCACCGGGACAGGGTCCTACGAGCAGTACTTC

len: 16
abundance: NA
v_gene: TRBV10-1
j_gene: TRBJ2-1
d_gene: NA
CDR3aa: CASSDPTTLSYNEQFF
CDR3nt: TGCGCCAGCAGTGACCCAACGACTCTATCCTACAATGAGCAGTTCTTC

len: 15
abundance: once
v_gene: TRBV19
j_gene: TRBJ2-7
d_gene: NA
CDR3aa: CASSIFGGRPYEQYF
CDR3nt: TGTGCCAGTAGTATTTTCGGGGGGCGACCCTACGAGCAGTACTTC

len: 14
abundance: few
v_gene: TRBV6-5
j_gene: TRBJ1-5
d_gene: NA
CDR3aa: CASSPLARNQPQHF
CDR3nt: TGTGCCAGCAGTCCTCTGGCCCGCAATCAGCCCCAGCATTTT

len: 14
abundance: once
v_gene: TRBV6-5
j_gene: TRBJ1-2
d_gene: TRBD1
CDR3aa: CASRQGVGSYGYTF
CDR3nt: TGTGCCAGCAGACAGGGGGTAGGGTCCTATGGCTACACCTTC

len: 14
abundance: NA
v_gene: TRBV5-1
j_gene: TRBJ2-5
d_gene: NA
CDR3aa: CASSLGQPRETQYF
CDR3nt: TGCGCCAGCAGCTTGGGACAGCCAAGGGAGACCCAGTACTTC

len: 16
abundance: once
v_gene: TRBV7-9
j_gene: TRBJ2-2
d_gene: TRBD2
CDR3aa: CASSLGGGPSTGELFF
CDR3nt: TGTGCCAGCAGCTTAGGCGGGGGGCCTTCGACCGGGGAGCTGTTTTTT

len: 18
abundance: NA
v_gene: TRBV19
j_gene: TRBJ1-3
d_gene: TRBD1
CDR3aa: CASSTSGQAPSSGNTIYF
CDR3nt: TGTGCCAGTAGTACCTCGGGACAGGCACCATCTTCTGGAAACACCATATATTTT

len: 13
abundance: NA
v_gene: TRBV27
j_gene: TRBJ1-6
d_gene: NA
CDR3aa: CASSRLSPSPLHF
CDR3nt: TGTGCCAGCAGCAGGCTCTCCCCTTCACCCCTCCACTTT

len: 14
abundance: NA
v_gene: TRBV11-3
j_gene: TRBJ2-7
d_gene: TRBD1
CDR3aa: CASSPRQGTYEQYF
CDR3nt: TGTGCCAGCAGCCCCCGACAGGGAACCTACGAGCAGTACTTC

len: 14
abundance: NA
v_gene: TRBV7-9
j_gene: TRBJ2-7
d_gene: TRBD1
CDR3aa: CSSSQTGGPYEQYF
CDR3nt: TGTTCCAGCAGTCAAACAGGGGGCCCCTACGAGCAGTACTTC

len: 14
abundance: few
v_gene: TRBV27
j_gene: TRBJ2-1
d_gene: NA
CDR3aa: CASSHDLGFNEQFF
CDR3nt: TGTGCCAGCAGTCATGACTTAGGTTTCAATGAGCAGTTCTTC

len: 13
abundance: NA
v_gene: TRBV18
j_gene: TRBJ2-1
d_gene: NA
CDR3aa: CATALGGANEQFF
CDR3nt: TGTGCCACCGCCCTGGGGGGGGCAAATGAGCAGTTCTTC

len: 11
abundance: NA
v_gene: TRBV28
j_gene: TRBJ2-7
d_gene: NA
CDR3aa: CASSFRYEQYF
CDR3nt: TGTGCCAGCAGTTTCAGGTACGAGCAGTACTTC

len: 14
abundance: NA
v_gene: TRBV5-1
j_gene: TRBJ1-6
d_gene: NA
CDR3aa: CASSVEQGASPLHF
CDR3nt: TGCGCCAGCAGCGTGGAACAGGGTGCTTCACCCCTCCACTTT

len: 14
abundance: NA
v_gene: TRBV6-5
j_gene: TRBJ2-2
d_gene: NA
CDR3aa: CASCQTRNTGELFF
CDR3nt: TGTGCCAGCTGCCAGACTAGAAACACCGGGGAGCTGTTTTTT

len: 16
abundance: NA
v_gene: TRBV6-5
j_gene: TRBJ2-3
d_gene: NA
CDR3aa: CASSYSIRGSTDTQYF
CDR3nt: TGTGCCAGCAGTTACTCGATCCGGGGGAGCACAGATACGCAGTATTTT

len: 18
abundance: few
v_gene: TRBV7-8
j_gene: TRBJ1-1
d_gene: NA
CDR3aa: CASSRSGPGFGGNTEAFF
CDR3nt: TGTGCCAGCAGCCGCAGCGGGCCGGGGTTTGGGGGGAACACTGAAGCTTTCTTT

len: 13
abundance: few
v_gene: TRBV28
j_gene: TRBJ2-5
d_gene: TRBD2
CDR3aa: CASSFLAGGPEYF
CDR3nt: TGTGCCAGCAGTTTTTTAGCGGGGGGGCCGGAGTACTTC

len: 18
abundance: once
v_gene: TRBV23-1
j_gene: TRBJ2-1
d_gene: TRBD1
CDR3aa: CASSQSGQGSFKDNEQFF
CDR3nt: TGCGCCAGCAGTCAATCCGGACAGGGTAGTTTTAAGGACAATGAGCAGTTCTTC

len: 15
abundance: NA
v_gene: TRBV4-1
j_gene: TRBJ1-5
d_gene: NA
CDR3aa: CASSRPGDSNQPQHF
CDR3nt: TGCGCCAGCAGCCGACCAGGGGATAGCAATCAGCCCCAGCATTTT

len: 13
abundance: few
v_gene: TRBV7-9
j_gene: TRBJ1-2
d_gene: NA
CDR3aa: CASSLTGDYGYTF
CDR3nt: TGTGCCAGCAGCTTGACAGGAGACTATGGCTACACCTTC

len: 12
abundance: once
v_gene: TRBV29-1
j_gene: TRBJ2-5
d_gene: NA
CDR3aa: CSVATVQETQYF
CDR3nt: TGCAGCGTTGCAACAGTTCAAGAGACCCAGTACTTC

len: 15
abundance: NA
v_gene: TRBV23-1
j_gene: TRBJ2-2
d_gene: NA
CDR3aa: CASTQPGHGTGELFF
CDR3nt: TGCGCCAGCACCCAACCGGGACACGGCACCGGGGAGCTGTTTTTT

len: 14
abundance: NA
v_gene: TRBV6-1
j_gene: TRBJ1-1
d_gene: NA
CDR3aa: CASSEPQGYTEAFF
CDR3nt: TGTGCCAGCAGTGAACCGCAGGGCTACACTGAAGCTTTCTTT

len: 13
abundance: NA
v_gene: TRBV19
j_gene: TRBJ2-3
d_gene: TRBD2
CDR3aa: CASTASGGGTQYF
CDR3nt: TGTGCCAGTACGGCTAGCGGGGGGGGTACGCAGTATTTT

len: 12
abundance: NA
v_gene: TRBV6-1
j_gene: TRBJ1-1
d_gene: NA
CDR3aa: CAILSSSTEAFF
CDR3nt: TGTGCCATCTTGTCGAGTAGCACTGAAGCTTTCTTT

len: 14
abundance: few
v_gene: TRBV11-2
j_gene: TRBJ2-7
d_gene: NA
CDR3aa: CASTLGGGPYEQYF
CDR3nt: TGTGCCAGCACCTTAGGGGGGGGCCCCTACGAGCAGTACTTC

len: 12
abundance: NA
v_gene: TRBV7-8
j_gene: TRBJ2-2
d_gene: NA
CDR3aa: CASSSAGWELFF
CDR3nt: TGTGCCAGCAGCTCGGCGGGATGGGAGCTGTTTTTT

len: 14
abundance: NA
v_gene: TRBV29-1
j_gene: TRBJ2-1
d_gene: TRBD1
CDR3aa: CSVEDPPGGNEQFF
CDR3nt: TGCAGCGTTGAAGATCCCCCAGGGGGCAATGAGCAGTTCTTC

len: 13
abundance: NA
v_gene: TRBV2
j_gene: TRBJ1-5
d_gene: NA
CDR3aa: CASRGETGQPQHF
CDR3nt: TGTGCCAGCCGGGGGGAAACAGGGCAGCCCCAGCATTTT

len: 14
abundance: NA
v_gene: TRBV29-1
j_gene: TRBJ1-3
d_gene: NA
CDR3aa: CSASHRDYGNTIYF
CDR3nt: TGCAGCGCTTCACACAGGGATTACGGAAACACCATATATTTT

len: 14
abundance: few
v_gene: TRBV7-3
j_gene: TRBJ2-3
d_gene: NA
CDR3aa: CASSQTRNTDTQYF
CDR3nt: TGTGCCAGCAGCCAGACTAGAAACACAGATACGCAGTATTTT

len: 13
abundance: NA
v_gene: TRBV6-5
j_gene: TRBJ1-1
d_gene: NA
CDR3aa: CASSYAMNTEAFF
CDR3nt: TGTGCCAGCAGTTACGCTATGAACACTGAAGCTTTCTTT